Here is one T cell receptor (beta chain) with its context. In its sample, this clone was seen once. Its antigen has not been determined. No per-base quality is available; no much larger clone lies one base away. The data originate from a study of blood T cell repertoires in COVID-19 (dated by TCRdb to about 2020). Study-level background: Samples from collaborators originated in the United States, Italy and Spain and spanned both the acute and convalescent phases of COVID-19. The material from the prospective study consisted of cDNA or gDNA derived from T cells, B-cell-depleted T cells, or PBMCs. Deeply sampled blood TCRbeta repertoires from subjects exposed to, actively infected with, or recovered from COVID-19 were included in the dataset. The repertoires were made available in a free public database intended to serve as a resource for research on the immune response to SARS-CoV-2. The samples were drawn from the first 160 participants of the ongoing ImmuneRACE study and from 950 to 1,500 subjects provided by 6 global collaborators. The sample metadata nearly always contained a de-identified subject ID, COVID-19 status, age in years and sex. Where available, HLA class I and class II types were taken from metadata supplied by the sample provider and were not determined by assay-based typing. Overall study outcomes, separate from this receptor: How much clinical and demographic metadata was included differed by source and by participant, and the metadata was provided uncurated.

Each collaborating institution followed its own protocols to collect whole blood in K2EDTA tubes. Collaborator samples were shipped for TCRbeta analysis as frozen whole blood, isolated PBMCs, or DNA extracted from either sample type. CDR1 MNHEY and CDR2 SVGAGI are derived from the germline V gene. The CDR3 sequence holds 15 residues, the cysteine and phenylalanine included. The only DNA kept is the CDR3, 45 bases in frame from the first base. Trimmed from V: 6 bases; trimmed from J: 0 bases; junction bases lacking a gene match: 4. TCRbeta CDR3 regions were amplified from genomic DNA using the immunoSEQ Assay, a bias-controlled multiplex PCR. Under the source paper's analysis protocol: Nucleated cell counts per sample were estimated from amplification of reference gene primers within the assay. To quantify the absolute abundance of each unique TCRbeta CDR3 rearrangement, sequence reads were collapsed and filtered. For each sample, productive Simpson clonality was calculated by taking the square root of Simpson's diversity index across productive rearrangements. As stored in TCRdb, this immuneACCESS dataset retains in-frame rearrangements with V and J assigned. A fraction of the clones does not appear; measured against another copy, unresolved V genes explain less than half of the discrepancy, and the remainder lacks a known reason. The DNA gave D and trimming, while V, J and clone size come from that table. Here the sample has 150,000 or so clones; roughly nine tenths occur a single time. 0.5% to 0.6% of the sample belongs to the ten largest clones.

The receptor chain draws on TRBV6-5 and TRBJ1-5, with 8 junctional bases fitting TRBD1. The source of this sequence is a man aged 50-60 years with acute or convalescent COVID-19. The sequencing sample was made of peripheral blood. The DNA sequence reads TGTGCCAGCAGAGGGGACAGGACTAGCAATCAGCCCCAGCATTTT. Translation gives CASRGDRTSNQPQHF.